Sequencing of this T cell receptor (beta chain) was carried out in a study of blood T cell repertoires in COVID-19. In the study overall: PBMCs, B-cell-depleted T cells, or T cells provided the cDNA or gDNA that made up the material.

This table comes from immunoSEQ multiplex PCR, and its TCRdb copy is limited to in-frame clones, with some not included. The sample has about 210,000 clones, 65% to 90% seen once. Those enrolled, adults aged roughly 18 to 95 years, came from roughly 22 US areas. This clone was seen a single time. The CDR3 totals 18 residues. The ends lost 3 bases at V and 2 bases at J; junction bases unmatched: 9. Per the germline V gene, CDR1 is KGHSH and CDR2 is LQKENI. The sequenced sample consisted of PBMCs or T cells enriched from blood (not recorded which). V and J are TRBV18 and TRBJ1-5; 11 bases line up with TRBD1. The TCR was taken from a woman aged 50 to 60 with acute COVID-19. CDR3 sequence (DNA): TGTGCCAGCTCACCCTCGGACAGGGGGCCTCGGGGCAATCAGCCCCAGCATTTT. It yields the protein CASSPSDRGPRGNQPQHF.